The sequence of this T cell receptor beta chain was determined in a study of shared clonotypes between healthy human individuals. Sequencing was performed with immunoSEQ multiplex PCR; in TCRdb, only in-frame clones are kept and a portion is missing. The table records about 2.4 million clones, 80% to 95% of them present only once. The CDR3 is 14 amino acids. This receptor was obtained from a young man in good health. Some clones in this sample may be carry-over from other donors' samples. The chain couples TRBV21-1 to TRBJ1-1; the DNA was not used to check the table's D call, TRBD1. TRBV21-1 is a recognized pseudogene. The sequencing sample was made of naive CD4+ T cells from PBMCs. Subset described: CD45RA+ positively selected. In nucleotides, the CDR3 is TGTGCCAGCAAGCTGAACAGGGGGAACACTGAAGCTTTCTTT. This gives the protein CASKLNRGNTEAFF.